The present T cell receptor (beta chain) was sequenced within a study of beta chain features in type 1 diabetes. Findings and limits, study-wide: The study found moderately but significantly shorter TCRB CDR3s in all four CD4+ subsets of Type 1 diabetes patients.

On this clone: Its target is not known.

In germline, CDR1 is MDHEN, CDR2 SYDVKM. V shed 8 bases, J shed 2 bases, and the junction held 3 bases outside the gene matches. The CDR3 contains 14 residues. Expressed TCRB transcripts got sequenced, as all isolated RNA was reverse transcribed. The assay was immunoSEQ multiplex PCR, and TCRdb's table has in-frame clones only and misses some. The table records about 280,000 clones, about 15% of them present only once. Material for sequencing was naive CD4+ T cells from blood. This clonotype was obtained from a man younger than 30 with type 1 diabetes. J is TRBJ2-7 and V is TRBV28, with TRBD2 matching over 13 bases. The CDR3 region is CASQTSGRTYEQYF. The CDR3 nucleotides are TGTGCCAGCCAGACTAGCGGGAGGACCTACGAGCAGTACTTC.